The 23 T cell receptor beta chains listed next were all sequenced from one sample in a study of regulatory T cells in long-lasting Graves disease. Building the TCR beta libraries relied on iRepertoire HTBI primers, and CDR3 regions underwent Arm-PCR. From the multiplex PCR reads, TCRdb called clonotypes with MiXCR, one entry per CDR3 protein. The data hold fewer than 500,000 distinct CDR3 sequences, with around 16% observed a single time. As to time point: newly diagnosed GD, antithyroid drugs for less than 3 months. TCR sequences were obtained from RNA taken from PBMCs. These data were also filed under a second study, of T cells in Graves' hyperthyroidism and ophthalmopathy.

Specimen: peripheral blood mononuclear cells (PBMCs), collected at new diagnosis, from a patient treated with antithyroid drugs. The receptors derive from a middle-aged man with Graves disease.

This clonotype was seen many times. The J gene is TRBJ2-7, the V gene TRBV7-3; 7 nucleotides agree with TRBD1. The length of the CDR3 is 13 residues. Unmatched junction bases numbered 7, after V lost 5 bases and J lost 6 bases. Per the germline V gene, CDR1 is SGHTA and CDR2 is FQGTGA. CDR3 DNA: TGTGCCAGCAGCCCACAGGGGATGGGCGAGCAGTACTTC. Translated, it gives CASSPQGMGEQYF.

The rearrangement links TRBV19 to TRBJ2-7; TRBD2 aligns across 10 bases. This CDR3 spans 16 amino acids. The V and J ends lost 6 bases and 3 bases, in that order; junction bases with no gene match: 11. Germline CDR1 LNHDA, CDR2 SQIVND (reference sequence). The CDR3 DNA sequence: TGTGCCAGTAGCCGAACCCTAGCGGGAGATTTCTACGAGCAGTACTTC. Translation: CASSRTLAGDFYEQYF.

The sample holds many counts of this clonotype. The chain links TRBV25-1 to TRBJ2-1; D gene unclear. Germline V gives CDR1 MGHDK, CDR2 SYGVNS. V shed 3 bases and J shed 8 bases, with 20 bases lying between them. CDR3 length: 16 residues. The CDR3 sequence is CASSDISTGEHDEQFF. The CDR3 DNA reads as TGTGCCAGCAGTGATATATCGACTGGAGAACACGATGAGCAGTTCTTC.

This clonotype was counted at least ten times. This rearrangement joins TRBV6-9 to TRBJ1-2; weak D call: TRBD1 (5 bases). Germline CDR1 MNHGY, CDR2 SVAAGI. The ends were cut back, 4 bases at V and 5 bases at J, with 14 bases in the middle. This CDR3 spans 14 amino acids. This chain's CDR3 is CASSSIHTGYGYTF. CDR3 sequence (DNA): TGTGCCAGCAGTTCAATCCATACAGGATATGGCTACACCTTC.

There are a few counts of this clonotype. This chain links TRBV6-1 with TRBJ2-1, with 13 nucleotides matching TRBD2. The junction had 8 bases not matched to a gene; V was cut back by 6 bases and J by 6 bases. The CDR3 is 16 amino acids. Germline CDR1 MNHNS, CDR2 SASEGT. CDR3: CASRRGRTSGGNEQFF. DNA for the CDR3: TGTGCCAGCAGAAGAGGACGGACTAGCGGGGGCAATGAGCAGTTCTTC.

The chain is built from TRBV27 and TRBJ2-5; tentative D call: TRBD2 (7 bases). CDR1 MNHEY and CDR2 SMNVEV come from the germline V gene (reference sequence). V gave up 7 bases and J gave up 5 bases, with 17 bases separating them. This CDR3 spans 14 amino acids. This CDR3 reads CASKGGGPWETQYF. CDR3 DNA sequence: TGTGCCAGCAAGGGGGGAGGGCCGTGGGAGACCCAGTACTTC.

This clonotype was seen repeatedly, ten times or more. The chain has TRBV20-1 and TRBJ2-2; D uncertain. This CDR3 spans 14 amino acids. The V end lost 3 bases, the J end lost 5 bases, and 13 bases lay between the germline ends. CDR1 and CDR2 (germline): DFQATT, SNEGSKA (reference sequence). CDR3 in DNA: TGCAGTGCTAGTCGGTCAGACCGGACCGGGGAGCTGTTTTTT. Translation gives CSASRSDRTGELFF.

The V gene is TRBV18, the J gene TRBJ1-1; possibly TRBD1 for D (6 bases). The CDR3 spans 15 residues. Between the trimmed V and J ends, which lost 0 bases and 3 bases, there was a span of 11 bases. Germline CDR1 is KGHSH and CDR2 is LQKENI. CDR3 amino acids: CASSPPRRQDTEAFF. CDR3 nucleotide sequence: TGTGCCAGCTCACCACCCAGACGACAGGACACTGAAGCTTTCTTT.

This clonotype was counted ten times or more. The V gene is TRBV6-1, the J gene TRBJ2-3; D unresolved. V was clipped by 7 bases and J by 0 bases, with 2 bases between them. Germline assignment: CDR1 MNHNS and CDR2 SASEGT. This CDR3 region has 11 residues. Here the CDR3 reads CASTSTDTQYF. The CDR3 coding sequence is TGTGCCAGCACTAGCACAGATACGCAGTATTTT.

Notes on this clonotype: A junction end diverges from the germline sequence, so it may reflect a read error. This rearrangement joins TRBV18 to TRBJ2-2; the match to TRBD2 covers 8 bases. CDR3 length: 17 amino acids. CDR1 is KGHSH, CDR2 LQKENI, per germline. The CDR3 region has the DNA TGTGCCAGCTCACCGAGGGGCGCGGGAGGATATACCGAGGAGCTGTTTTTT. The encoded protein is CASSPRGAGGYTEELFF.

The V gene is TRBV10-2, the J gene TRBJ2-7; 8 bases are a match to TRBD1. Trimming took 10 bases from V and 6 from J; bases not matched to a gene: 2. Germline CDR1 is WSHSY and CDR2 is SAAADI. The CDR3 is made up of 10 amino acids. CDR3 loop: CATTGGEQYF. The CDR3 DNA follows: TGCGCCACCACAGGGGGCGAGCAGTACTTC.

This clonotype was seen at least ten times. The chain combines TRBV6-1 with TRBJ1-1; D is perhaps TRBD1 (5 bases). The CDR3 spans 16 residues. Per the germline V gene, CDR1 is MNHNS and CDR2 is SASEGT. The germline V and J ends were trimmed by 6 bases and 4 bases, with 21 bases remaining between them. Written as DNA, the CDR3 is TGTGCCAGCAGACCGAACGGAGTGTTCGGGGGCACTGAAGCTTTCTTT. This translates into CASRPNGVFGGTEAFF.

At least ten counts were recorded for this clonotype. This sequence joins TRBV12-3 or TRBV12-4 and TRBJ1-2; no clear D gene. This CDR3 is built from 16 residues. Trimming cost V 0 bases and J 1 base, with 12 bases left between them. CDR3 residues: CASSLAGSAVNYGYTF. In nucleotides, the CDR3 is TGTGCCAGCAGTTTAGCGGGGTCGGCCGTTAACTATGGCTACACCTTC.

The chain carries TRBV11-1 and TRBJ2-5; D remains unclear. The CDR3 consists of 16 residues. Germline V gives CDR1 SGHAT, CDR2 FQDESV (reference sequence). V was pared by 6 bases and J by 0 bases, with 17 bases between. CDR3 amino acids: CASSFRDPRHQETQYF. The CDR3 nucleotides read TGTGCCAGCAGTTTTCGCGATCCGAGGCACCAAGAGACCCAGTACTTC.

This clonotype was recorded many times. The gene calls are TRBV5-1 and TRBJ2-5; D gene ambiguous. Trimming stripped 0 bases from V and 5 bases from J, with 8 bases between. The germline gives CDR1 SGHRS, CDR2 YFSETQ. The CDR3 is made up of 13 amino acids. CDR3 sequence: CASSLGIRETQYF. The CDR3, as DNA: TGCGCCAGCAGCTTGGGGATCCGGGAGACCCAGTACTTC.

Ten or more counts support this clonotype. The rearrangement uses TRBV2 and TRBJ1-1; TRBD1 matches 8 bases. With 5 bases clipped from V and 0 bases from J, the junction kept 8 bases outside the gene matches. The CDR3 runs 16 residues. Germline CDR1 and CDR2: SNHLY and FYNNEI. CDR3: CASSNRGVPMNTEAFF. In DNA, the CDR3 is TGTGCCAGCAGTAACAGGGGGGTCCCAATGAACACTGAAGCTTTCTTT.

This clonotype was seen a handful of times. V gene TRBV7-3 combines with J gene TRBJ2-2, with D perhaps assigned TRBD1 or TRBD2 (6 bases each). V gave up 2 bases and J gave up 6 bases, with 13 bases separating them. Germline V gene sequence: CDR1 SGHTA, CDR2 FQGTGA. This CDR3 is 15 amino acids long. CDR3 region: CASSLGGGRAGELFF. In nucleotides, the CDR3 is TGTGCCAGCAGCTTAGGAGGGGGAAGAGCCGGGGAGCTGTTTTTT.

This clonotype has ten or more counts. CDR3 sequence reads: CASCPRGSRHIQYF. Here the CDR3 DNA reads TGTGCCAGTTGTCCCCGTGGGTCGCGGCACATTCAGTACTTC. This chain links TRBV12-3 or TRBV12-4 with TRBJ2-4; D gene ambiguous. The CDR3 consists of 14 residues. The ends were cut back, 9 bases at V and 8 bases at J, with 20 bases in the middle.

This chain connects TRBV12-3 or TRBV12-4 to TRBJ1-1; no firm D call. The CDR3 consists of 17 residues. Trimming took 4 bases from V and 4 from J, leaving 22 bases between them. The DNA of the CDR3 is TGTGCCAGCAGTTATCAGCCCCTTTGGAGCCAGCTCACTGAAGCTTTCTTT. Translation gives CASSYQPLWSQLTEAFF.

This clonotype was counted many times. The V and J genes are TRBV6-1 and TRBJ2-7, with 8 bases that match TRBD1. The germline V gene has CDR1 MNHNS and CDR2 SASEGT. Trimming removed 5 bases from V and 3 bases from J; junction bases left unmatched: 9. The CDR3 runs to 15 residues. The chain's CDR3 is CASSPWTGTDYEQYF. The CDR3 coding sequence is TGTGCCAGCAGTCCTTGGACAGGGACTGACTACGAGCAGTACTTC.

The chain has TRBV29-1 and TRBJ2-7, with TRBD1 matching 7 bases. After removal of 6 bases from V and 13 bases from J, the junction contained 9 bases not matched to a gene. The CDR3 runs 10 residues. Looked up from germline, CDR1 is SQVTM and CDR2 is ANQGSEA. The CDR3 protein is CSVYTGDIYF. The CDR3 DNA reads as TGCAGCGTGTACACAGGGGATATATACTTC.

This chain joins TRBV7-8 and TRBJ1-5, with D possibly matching TRBD1 (5 bases). This CDR3 is built from 14 residues. Germline V gene sequence: CDR1 SGHVS, CDR2 FQNEAQ. The ends were cut back, 5 bases at V and 3 bases at J, with 11 bases in the middle. CDR3 sequence (DNA): TGTGCCAGCAGCAGAAACAGGTACAATCAGCCCCAGCATTTT. Its protein product is CASSRNRYNQPQHF.

V is TRBV9 and J is TRBJ2-3; D tentatively fits TRBD1 or TRBD2 (5 bases each). V was clipped by 3 bases and J by 0 bases, with 11 bases between them. The CDR3 is 15 amino acids. The V gene's germline CDR1 is SGDLS and CDR2 YYNGEE. The CDR3 protein is CASSATGLSTDTQYF. The CDR3, as DNA: TGTGCCAGCAGCGCGACGGGGCTTAGCACAGATACGCAGTATTTT. Full variable domain (missing parts from reference TRBV9 and TRBJ2-3): DSGVTQTPKHLITATGQRVTLRCSPRSGDLSVYWYQQSLDQGLQFLIQYYNGEERAKGNILERFSAQQFPDLHSELNLSSLELGDSALYFCASSATGLSTDTQYFGPGTRLTVL.